Shown below are 26 T cell receptor beta chains from a single sample sequenced in a study of shared clonotypes between healthy human individuals. Profiling relied on immunoSEQ multiplex PCR, and the TCRdb table lists in-frame clones only, not all of them. The top ten clones hold approximately 0.1% of a sample with hundreds of thousands of clones, around 96% of them seen once. CD45RO-negative, CCR7-positively selected cells formed the naive CD8 fraction, excluding terminally differentiated effector memory CD45RA+ cells. Sequences were obtained from naive CD8+ T cells sorted from blood. The receptors derive from a woman in her 30s in good health.

The chain joins TRBV28 to TRBJ2-5; 12 positions match TRBD2. The CDR3 is 16 amino acids. V gave up 3 bases and J gave up 4 bases; unmatched junction bases: 6. Germline V gene sequence: CDR1 MDHEN, CDR2 SYDVKM. The CDR3 sequence is CASSLSTSGRLETQYF. The CDR3 bases are TGTGCCAGCAGTTTGTCGACTAGCGGGAGATTAGAGACCCAGTACTTC.

This chain links TRBV5-8 with TRBJ2-1; the match to TRBD2 covers 10 bases. The V segment lost 0 bases and the J segment 7 bases; nucleotides outside the gene matches: 4. The CDR3 extends over 15 amino acids. CDR1 SGHTS and CDR2 YDEGEE come from the germline V gene. This chain's CDR3 is CASSLGTSGRNEQFF. For the CDR3, the DNA is TGTGCCAGCAGCTTGGGGACTAGCGGCAGGAATGAGCAGTTCTTC.

The rearrangement joins TRBV27 to TRBJ2-2; 7 positions match TRBD2. The CDR3 covers 17 residues. Germline lookup yields CDR1 MNHEY and CDR2 SMNVEV (reference sequence). The V and J ends lost 2 bases and 4 bases, in that order; junction bases with no gene match: 10. CDR3 residues: CASSLAGASLSTGELFF. For the CDR3, the DNA is TGTGCCAGCAGTTTAGCGGGAGCTTCCCTGAGCACCGGGGAGCTGTTTTTT.

The chain couples TRBV5-1 to TRBJ1-2; D call uncertain. Germline CDR1 SGHRS, CDR2 YFSETQ. This CDR3 is 12 amino acids long. V was cut by 0 bases and J by 2 bases, with 2 bases left in between. The CDR3 sequence: CASSLGNYGYTF. CDR3 sequence (DNA): TGCGCCAGCAGCTTGGGGAACTATGGCTACACCTTC.

For this clone: The same CDR3 can be traced to other DNA sequences in this sample. This rearrangement joins TRBV9 to TRBJ2-7; unclear D gene. V gave up 0 bases and J gave up 3 bases, with 10 bases separating them. The CDR3 is 14 residues long. The V gene's germline CDR1 is SGDLS and CDR2 YYNGEE. The chain's CDR3 is CASSVGGLGYEQYF. The DNA for the CDR3 is TGTGCCAGCAGCGTAGGGGGTTTAGGCTACGAGCAGTACTTC.

CDR3 sequence reads: CASRGTQGNGNEQFF. The DNA for the CDR3 is TGTGCCAGCAGGGGGACACAGGGGAACGGGAATGAGCAGTTCTTC. The gene calls are TRBV2 and TRBJ2-1, with 7 positions matching TRBD1. Unmatched junction bases numbered 12, after V lost 6 bases and J lost 7 bases. Germline V lookup: CDR1 SNHLY, CDR2 FYNNEI. This CDR3 comprises 15 residues.

The rearrangement links TRBV5-6 to TRBJ2-7, with TRBD2 identical over 9 bases. The CDR3 runs to 15 residues. From germline, CDR1 is SGHDT and CDR2 YYEEEE. The V and J ends lost 4 bases and 6 bases, in that order; junction bases with no gene match: 11. This CDR3 reads CASSEGLAGDSEQYF. CDR3 coding DNA: TGTGCCAGCAGCGAGGGGTTAGCGGGAGACTCCGAGCAGTACTTC. The entire variable domain, with the rest obtained from reference TRBV5-6 and TRBJ2-7, is as follows: DAGVTQSPTHLIKTRGQQVTLRCSPKSGHDTVSWYQQALGQGPQFIFQYYEEEERQRGNFPDRFSGHQFPNYSSELNVNALLLGDSALYLCASSEGLAGDSEQYFGPGTRLTVT.

In its sample, this clone was seen once. The V gene is TRBV28, the J gene TRBJ2-7; 7 bases match TRBD1. This CDR3 comprises 13 residues. Trimming at V came to 6 bases and at J to 3 bases, leaving 5 bases not matched to a gene. CDR1 and CDR2 from the germline V gene are MDHEN and SYDVKM. CDR3 DNA sequence: TGTGCCAGCAGCCTGGGACAGTTCTACGAGCAGTACTTC. Protein product: CASSLGQFYEQYF.

The chain combines TRBV7-8 with TRBJ2-5; possible D gene TRBD1, 5 bases. Trimming removed 4 bases from V and 1 base from J, with 10 bases in between. The CDR3 is made up of 14 amino acids. Germline lookup yields CDR1 SGHVS and CDR2 FQNEAQ. The CDR3 bases are TGTGCCAGCAGCTACGGACATTTCCAAGAGACCCAGTACTTC. Protein sequence: CASSYGHFQETQYF.

CDR3 sequence (DNA): TGTGCCAGCAGCGGAAACAGGGGTGGAAACACCATATATTTT. This translates into CASSGNRGGNTIYF. The V and J genes are TRBV9 and TRBJ1-3; 7 bases match TRBD1. This CDR3 is built from 14 residues. After removal of 3 bases from V and 3 bases from J, the junction contained 3 bases not matched to a gene. Germline loops: CDR1 SGDLS, CDR2 YYNGEE.

The chain has TRBV13 and TRBJ2-1; 12 nucleotides line up with TRBD2. The CDR3 totals 15 residues. The V segment lost 3 bases and the J segment 9 bases; nucleotides outside the gene matches: 6. Per the germline V gene, CDR1 is PRHDT and CDR2 is FYEKMQ (reference sequence). CDR3 in DNA: TGTGCCAGCAGCTTCACTAGCGGGAGGACCGGTGAGCAGTTCTTC. Encoded protein: CASSFTSGRTGEQFF.

V gene TRBV7-8 combines with J gene TRBJ2-7; 10 nucleotides match TRBD2. Germline V gives CDR1 SGHVS, CDR2 FQNEAQ. This CDR3 region has 16 residues. The J segment lost 3 bases and the V segment lost 4 bases, leaving 9 bases of the junction unmatched. CDR3 coding DNA: TGTGCCAGCAGCTCAGAACTAGCGGGACCTGGCTACGAGCAGTACTTC. Translating it yields CASSSELAGPGYEQYF.

The genes are TRBV28 and TRBJ2-7; TRBD2 matches 12 bases. The V segment lost 6 bases and the J segment 6 bases; nucleotides outside the gene matches: 12. Germline-derived CDR1 and CDR2 are MDHEN and SYDVKM. The CDR3 loop spans 16 amino acids. CDR3 sequence reads: CASSPYGTSGSLEQYF. Written as DNA, the CDR3 is TGTGCCAGCAGCCCGTATGGGACTAGCGGGTCCCTCGAGCAGTACTTC.

The J gene is TRBJ2-1, the V gene TRBV9; either TRBD1 or TRBD2 may fit D (5 bases each). The ends were cut back, 4 bases at V and 3 bases at J, with 14 bases in the middle. The CDR3 has 15 residues. CDR1 is SGDLS and CDR2 is YYNGEE in the germline V gene. In DNA, the CDR3 is TGTGCCAGCAGCCCCTTCGGGGCCCTCTACAATGAGCAGTTCTTC. Amino acids: CASSPFGALYNEQFF.

The V call is TRBV6-1, the J call TRBJ1-5; no reliable D call. V lost 7 bases and J lost 4, with 14 bases in between. The CDR3 spans 14 residues. Germline CDR1 and CDR2: MNHNS and SASEGT. CDR3 bases: TGTGCCAGCATGAGATACGGAGGGAATCAGCCCCAGCATTTT. Encoded protein: CASMRYGGNQPQHF.

The V gene is TRBV2, the J gene TRBJ2-7, with TRBD1 identical over 8 bases. V lost 6 bases, J lost 1 base, and 5 bases stayed unmatched. This CDR3 is 14 amino acids long. Germline loops: CDR1 SNHLY, CDR2 FYNNEI. The CDR3 DNA reads as TGTGCCAGCAGCTTCCGGGACAGGTCCTACGAGCAGTACTTC. Protein: CASSFRDRSYEQYF.

The chain employs TRBV5-1 and TRBJ2-3; TRBD2 matches 9 bases. This CDR3 has 16 amino acids. V was pared by 0 bases and J by 2 bases, with 4 bases of the junction left unmatched. Germline CDR1 and CDR2: SGHRS and YFSETQ. Here the CDR3 reads CASSLVREGLTDTQYF. CDR3 in DNA: TGCGCCAGCAGCTTGGTGCGGGAGGGCCTCACAGATACGCAGTATTTT. Looking up the rest from reference TRBV5-1 and TRBJ2-3 gives the full variable domain: KAGVTQTPRYLIKTRGQQVTLSCSPISGHRSVSWYQQTPGQGLQFLFEYFSETQRNKGNFPGRFSGRQFSNSRSEMNVSTLELGDSALYLCASSLVREGLTDTQYFGPGTRLTVL.

The CDR3 DNA reads as TGTGCCAGCAGTGACTCTAGCGGGGGACTAGGGCCTTTTTTCACCGGGGAGCTGTTTTTT. Its translation: CASSDSSGGLGPFFTGELFF. The rearrangement links TRBV2 to TRBJ2-2; 10 nucleotides match TRBD2. J gave up 4 bases and V 3 bases, and 17 bases lay outside the gene matches. The CDR3 runs to 20 residues. Per germline, CDR1 SNHLY and CDR2 FYNNEI.

This rearrangement joins TRBV5-1 to TRBJ1-4, with D possibly being TRBD1 (5 bases). CDR3 size: 16 residues. With 0 bases removed from V and 2 bases from J, the gap between germline ends came to 11 bases. Germline V gene data show CDR1 as SGHRS and CDR2 as YFSETQ. This CDR3 reads CASSLVGVSTNEKLFF. DNA of the CDR3: TGCGCCAGCAGCTTGGTGGGGGTGTCGACTAATGAAAAACTGTTTTTT.

The chain uses TRBV5-8 and TRBJ1-2, with D hard to call. Trimming pared 1 base from V and 3 bases from J, leaving 7 bases between. Germline values: CDR1 SGHTS, CDR2 YDEGEE. The CDR3 has 13 amino acids. The CDR3 coding sequence is TGTGCCAGCAGCTTGTGGGCTTACTATGGCTACACCTTC. It encodes CASSLWAYYGYTF.

This chain connects TRBV13 to TRBJ1-5, with D possibly TRBD1 on 5 matching bases. The CDR3 contains 13 residues. The germline CDR1 and CDR2 sequences are PRHDT and FYEKMQ (reference sequence). Trimming took 7 bases from V and 6 from J, leaving 13 bases between them. The CDR3 nucleotides read TGTGCCAGCACCTCAGGGATGGGTCAGCCCCAGCATTTT. Translation gives CASTSGMGQPQHF. The full variable domain, its missing parts supplied by reference TRBV13 and TRBJ1-5, is AAGVIQSPRHLIKEKRETATLKCYPIPRHDTVYWYQQGPGQDPQFLISFYEKMQSDKGSIPDRFSAQQFSDYHSELNMSSLELGDSALYFCASTSGMGQPQHFGDGTRLSIL.

J is TRBJ2-1 and V is TRBV11-2; 11 nucleotides line up with TRBD2. V dropped 1 base and J dropped 10; count of bases not matched to a gene: 9. Germline V gene sequence: CDR1 SGHAT, CDR2 FQNNGV. The CDR3 covers 16 residues. CDR3 residues: CASSLGSVASGREQFF. Here the CDR3 DNA reads TGTGCCAGCAGCTTAGGGTCCGTTGCTAGCGGGAGGGAGCAGTTCTTC.

V usage is TRBV7-9 and J usage is TRBJ1-1, with D hard to call. The V gene's germline CDR1 is SEHNR and CDR2 FQNEAQ (reference sequence). Deletions cut 5 bases from V and 3 bases from J, with 13 bases between. This CDR3 comprises 14 residues. As DNA, the CDR3 is TGTGCCAGCAGCCTAAACCCCCGGGACACTGAAGCTTTCTTT. It yields the protein CASSLNPRDTEAFF.

J is TRBJ2-7 and V is TRBV5-3; TRBD1 is a possible D gene (6 bases). TRBV5-3 is sorted into the ORF group, with uncertain function. This CDR3 is 15 amino acids long. The ends were cut back, 4 bases at V and 2 bases at J, with 16 bases in the middle. Written as DNA, the CDR3 is TGTGCCAGAAGCCCCCTGGCACAGGGTCCCTACGAGCAGTACTTC. Translating gives CARSPLAQGPYEQYF.

This chain connects TRBV6-1 to TRBJ2-2; 10 nucleotides agree with TRBD2. Unmatched junction bases numbered 11, after V lost 0 bases and J lost 7 bases. Germline V gene sequence: CDR1 MNHNS, CDR2 SASEGT. CDR3 length: 18 residues. CDR3 loop: CASSEAAALAGDLGELFF. The DNA of the CDR3 is TGTGCCAGCAGTGAAGCGGCCGCGCTAGCGGGAGATCTCGGGGAGCTGTTTTTT.

This chain joins TRBV28 and TRBJ2-2; 16 bases align to TRBD2. The germline V gene has CDR1 MDHEN and CDR2 SYDVKM. The CDR3 has 18 residues. V was pared by 7 bases and J by 6 bases, with 11 bases of the junction left unmatched. CDR3 nucleotides: TGTGCCAGCACCCTGGGGACTAGCGGGAGGGCCGGTCCCGGGGAGCTGTTTTTT. Amino acid sequence: CASTLGTSGRAGPGELFF.